Following are 23 T cell receptor beta chains from one sample sequenced in a study of blood T cell repertoires in COVID-19. Method: immunoSEQ multiplex PCR; TCRdb's copy keeps in-frame clones and lacks some. The sample has around 280,000 clones; 90% are singletons. Specimen: PBMCs or T cells enriched from blood (not recorded which). The receptors derive from a woman between 18 and 29 years old with acute COVID-19.

Only one count was recorded for this clone. The chain links TRBV28 to TRBJ2-7; TRBD1 matches at 9 bases. The trim removed 4 bases at V and 3 bases at J, leaving 7 bases unmatched. In germline, CDR1 is MDHEN, CDR2 SYDVKM. The CDR3 has 15 amino acids. The CDR3 reads CASSSIRDRDYEQYF. The CDR3 DNA follows: TGTGCCAGCAGTTCAATCCGGGACAGGGACTACGAGCAGTACTTC.

The chain recombines TRBV6-1 with TRBJ1-2; D gene ambiguous. The V gene's germline CDR1 is MNHNS and CDR2 SASEGT. This CDR3 is built from 12 residues. The V and J ends lost 2 bases and 4 bases respectively, with 5 bases between them. The CDR3: CASSEMAYGYTF. CDR3 sequence (DNA): TGTGCCAGCAGTGAAATGGCCTATGGCTACACCTTC.

The J gene is TRBJ2-7, the V gene TRBV27, with 10 positions matching TRBD2. Germline CDR1 MNHEY, CDR2 SMNVEV (reference sequence). The CDR3 has 14 amino acids. With 6 bases clipped from V and 5 bases from J, the junction kept 7 bases outside the gene matches. For the CDR3, the DNA is TGTGCCAGCAGCCAGCGGGAGGGCCGCGACGAGCAGTACTTC. Translation: CASSQREGRDEQYF.

The gene calls are TRBV9 and TRBJ2-1, with TRBD2 matching over 9 bases. V lost 7 bases, J lost 0 bases, and 5 bases stayed unmatched. There are 15 residues in the CDR3. Per the germline V gene, CDR1 is SGDLS and CDR2 is YYNGEE. CDR3: CASGAGGSSYNEQFF. Written as DNA, the CDR3 is TGTGCCAGCGGAGCGGGGGGAAGCTCCTACAATGAGCAGTTCTTC.

This clone was seen a single time. The chain couples TRBV9 to TRBJ1-3, with a possible D match to TRBD1 (6 bases). CDR1 SGDLS and CDR2 YYNGEE come from the germline V gene. V was shortened by 3 bases and J by 0 bases, with 13 bases between the two germline ends. The CDR3 extends over 16 amino acids. The CDR3 region is CASSALGQTSGNTIYF. The CDR3 bases are TGTGCCAGCAGCGCCTTAGGACAGACCTCTGGAAACACCATATATTTT.

This sequence joins TRBV13 and TRBJ2-6; D call uncertain. This CDR3 contains 15 residues. The V gene lost 3 bases and the J gene lost 1 base, with 7 bases spanning the gap. Germline-derived CDR1 and CDR2 are PRHDT and FYEKMQ (reference sequence). The CDR3 nucleotides are TGTGCCAGCAGCTTGCGGATATCTGGGGCCAACGTCCTGACTTTC. Translated, it gives CASSLRISGANVLTF.

V gene TRBV7-9 combines with J gene TRBJ2-7; D is possibly TRBD2 (6 bases). The CDR3 extends over 14 amino acids. Per the germline V gene, CDR1 is SEHNR and CDR2 is FQNEAQ (reference sequence). V lost 3 bases and J lost 2, with 11 bases in between. The CDR3 region has the DNA TGTGCCAGCAGCTTCGGGGGTAGGGCCTACGAGCAGTACTTC. This translates into CASSFGGRAYEQYF.

This sequence joins TRBV7-3 and TRBJ2-1; TRBD1 agrees at 9 bases. This CDR3 has 16 residues. Germline CDR1 SGHTA, CDR2 FQGTGA. J gave up 1 base and V 5 bases, and 6 bases lay outside the gene matches. CDR3 region: CASSKTGTGSYNEQFF. CDR3 nucleotide sequence: TGTGCCAGCAGCAAAACCGGGACAGGGTCCTACAATGAGCAGTTCTTC. Full variable domain (missing parts from reference TRBV7-3 and TRBJ2-1): GAGVSQTPSNKVTEKGKYVELRCDPISGHTALYWYRQSLGQGPEFLIYFQGTGAADDSGLPNDRFFAVRPEGSVSTLKIQRTERGDSAVYLCASSKTGTGSYNEQFFGPGTRLTVL.

This clone showed up just once. The chain combines TRBV2 with TRBJ2-5; 9 nucleotides agree with TRBD2. Trimming at V came to 5 bases and at J to 5 bases, leaving 9 bases not matched to a gene. Looked up from germline, CDR1 is SNHLY and CDR2 is FYNNEI. The CDR3 consists of 15 residues. The CDR3 reads CASSFLAGISETQYF. CDR3 bases: TGTGCCAGCAGTTTCCTAGCGGGAATATCGGAGACCCAGTACTTC.

This rearrangement joins TRBV11-1 to TRBJ2-4; a weak D match, TRBD2 (6 bases). Trimming removed 5 bases at V and 0 bases at J, with 11 bases between. Germline CDR1 and CDR2: SGHAT and FQDESV (reference sequence). The CDR3 is made up of 15 amino acids. CDR3 residues: CASSDRGIAKNIQYF. In nucleotides, the CDR3 is TGTGCCAGCAGCGACCGGGGGATAGCCAAAAACATTCAGTACTTC.

The J gene is TRBJ1-5, the V gene TRBV2; D is ambiguous. V was shortened by 4 bases and J by 0 bases, with 19 bases between the two germline ends. The CDR3 has 18 amino acids. The germline V gene encodes CDR1 SNHLY and CDR2 FYNNEI. The CDR3 loop reads CASSVSRHLPNSNQPQHF. The CDR3 nucleotides read TGTGCCAGCAGTGTATCGAGACACCTTCCTAATAGCAATCAGCCCCAGCATTTT.

Note on this clone: At one end, the junction sequence differs from germline, possibly due to a read error. CDR3 in amino acids: CASSSGQGGLF. As DNA, the CDR3 is TGTGCCAGCAGTTCGGGACAGGGAGGACTCTTC. This chain links TRBV11-2 with TRBJ1-2, with 9 positions matching TRBD1. The CDR3 totals 11 residues. The V gene's germline CDR1 is SGHAT and CDR2 FQNNGV.

The chain carries TRBV14 and TRBJ1-3, with D uncertain. Germline V gene sequence: CDR1 SGHDN, CDR2 FVKESK. V dropped 1 base and J dropped 8 bases, with 21 bases sitting between them. The CDR3 is 17 residues long. The CDR3 protein is CASSQGPPGPSRDTIYF. The DNA for the CDR3 is TGTGCCAGCAGCCAAGGCCCCCCGGGTCCTTCTCGGGACACCATATATTTT.

V and J are TRBV6-5 and TRBJ2-7; 7 nucleotides align to TRBD2. Germline CDR1 and CDR2: MNHEY and SVGAGI. CDR3 length equals 15 residues. V was pared by 0 bases and J by 0 bases, with 2 bases of the junction left unmatched. The CDR3 nucleotides read TGTGCCAGCAGTTACTCGGGCGGGAGCTCCTACGAGCAGTACTTC. It is translated as CASSYSGGSSYEQYF.

This clone was observed a few times. This CDR3 reads CASSQGTSFRISFTGELFF. In DNA form, the CDR3 reads TGTGCCAGCAGCCAAGGGACTAGCTTTCGCATTTCCTTTACCGGGGAGCTGTTTTTT. This rearrangement joins TRBV14 to TRBJ2-2; TRBD2 matches 8 bases. Per the germline V gene, CDR1 is SGHDN and CDR2 is FVKESK. V lost 1 base to trimming and J lost 5 bases; unmatched junction nucleotides: 15. The CDR3 has 19 residues.

The rearrangement joins TRBV6-4 to TRBJ1-1; possible D gene TRBD1, 6 bases. Trimming removed 3 bases from V and 3 bases from J, with 11 bases in between. Germline V CDR1 and CDR2: MRHNA, SNTAGT. CDR3 length: 14 amino acids. CDR3 DNA: TGTGCCAGCAGTGATAAGGGGGTTGACACTGAAGCTTTCTTT. Its translation: CASSDKGVDTEAFF.

This clone was counted a single time. This chain uses TRBV30 with TRBJ1-2; D is unclear. The germline V gene has CDR1 GTSNPN and CDR2 SVGIG (reference sequence). The V gene lost 4 bases and the J gene lost 7 bases, with 10 bases spanning the gap. There are 11 residues in the CDR3. The CDR3 loop is CAWTQGSGYTF. DNA of the CDR3: TGTGCCTGGACCCAAGGGAGTGGCTACACCTTC.

This chain joins TRBV28 and TRBJ2-5; the match to TRBD2 covers 12 bases. The germline gives CDR1 MDHEN, CDR2 SYDVKM. The length of the CDR3 is 18 residues. V gave up 5 bases and J gave up 3 bases; unmatched junction bases: 13. This CDR3 reads CASSNQTSGRFGKETQYF. DNA of the CDR3: TGTGCCAGCAGTAACCAGACTAGCGGGAGATTTGGTAAAGAGACCCAGTACTTC.

The V call is TRBV27, the J call TRBJ2-3; tentatively, D is TRBD2 (5 bases). CDR3 length equals 14 residues. Germline loops: CDR1 MNHEY, CDR2 SMNVEV (reference sequence). Trimming took off 0 bases at V and 1 base at J, with 5 bases between the two ends. CDR3 DNA sequence: TGTGCCAGCAGTTTATCGGAGGGCACAGATACGCAGTATTTT. This translates into CASSLSEGTDTQYF.

Notes on this clone: Other DNA sequences within the sample encode an identical CDR3. The chain has TRBV6-6 and TRBJ1-5, with D perhaps matching TRBD1 (6 bases). Germline lookup yields CDR1 MNHNY and CDR2 SVGAGI (reference sequence). This CDR3 has 14 amino acids. V was clipped by 6 bases and J by 4 bases, with 13 bases between them. This chain's CDR3 is CASSKQGGNQPQHF. CDR3 nucleotides: TGTGCCAGCAGCAAACAAGGGGGAAATCAGCCCCAGCATTTT.

This chain links TRBV19 with TRBJ2-3; 10 bases line up with TRBD2. Trimming at V came to 5 bases and at J to 5 bases, leaving 7 bases not matched to a gene. In germline, CDR1 is LNHDA, CDR2 SQIVND (reference sequence). The CDR3 totals 15 residues. The CDR3 sequence: CASSSLAGVGDTQYF. The CDR3 DNA reads TGTGCCAGTAGTTCGCTAGCGGGAGTCGGAGATACGCAGTATTTT.

J is TRBJ2-1 and V is TRBV6-1; D not resolved. This CDR3 has 16 residues. Germline CDR1 MNHNS, CDR2 SASEGT. Trimming removed 0 bases at V and 0 bases at J, with 9 bases between. CDR3 region: CASSEALSGSYNEQFF. CDR3 DNA: TGTGCCAGCAGTGAAGCGCTGAGTGGCTCCTACAATGAGCAGTTCTTC.

V gene TRBV18 combines with J gene TRBJ2-4, with D unresolved. Trimming pared 0 bases from V and 4 bases from J, leaving 7 bases between. Germline CDR1 is KGHSH and CDR2 is LQKENI. The CDR3 has 14 amino acids. CDR3 sequence reads: CASSPPLLKNIQYF. The CDR3 bases are TGTGCCAGCTCACCACCCCTCCTTAAAAACATTCAGTACTTC.